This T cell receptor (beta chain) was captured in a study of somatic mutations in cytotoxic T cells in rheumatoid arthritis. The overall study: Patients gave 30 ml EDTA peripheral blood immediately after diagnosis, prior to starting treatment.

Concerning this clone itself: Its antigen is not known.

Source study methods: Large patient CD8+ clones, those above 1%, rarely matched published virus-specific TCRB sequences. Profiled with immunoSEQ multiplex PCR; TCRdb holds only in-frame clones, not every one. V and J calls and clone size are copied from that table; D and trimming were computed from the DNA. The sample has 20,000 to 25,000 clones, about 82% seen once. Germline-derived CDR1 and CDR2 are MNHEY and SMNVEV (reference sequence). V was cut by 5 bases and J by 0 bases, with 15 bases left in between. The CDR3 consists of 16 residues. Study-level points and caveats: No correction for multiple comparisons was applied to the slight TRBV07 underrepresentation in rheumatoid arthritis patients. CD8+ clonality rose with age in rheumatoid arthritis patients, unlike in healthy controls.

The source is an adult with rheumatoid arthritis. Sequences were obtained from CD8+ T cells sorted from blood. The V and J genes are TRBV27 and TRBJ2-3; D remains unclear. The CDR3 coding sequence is TGTGCCAGCAGTCCGCAGGACGCAGGAAGCACAGATACGCAGTATTTT. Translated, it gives CASSPQDAGSTDTQYF.